Sequencing of this T cell receptor (beta chain) was carried out in a study of CD8 T cells in Susac syndrome. RNA was extracted with the RNeasy kit, and a quantity of 0.5 to 1 ug was reverse transcribed using random hexamers. TCRdb reanalysed the immunoSEQ multiplex PCR reads using MiXCR and keeps one entry per CDR3 protein. The sample contains more than 150,000 distinct CDR3 sequences, 85% to 95% of which appear only once. CDR3 length equals 14 residues. Losses at the gene ends were 3 bases for V and 3 bases for J; bases not matched to a gene: 2. Germline CDR1 reads MNHEY; CDR2 reads SMNVEV (reference sequence).

Sequencing input: CD8+ T cells from PBMCs. This sequence originates from a human donor with Susac syndrome. The chain joins TRBV27 to TRBJ2-1; 7 nucleotides match TRBD1. The CDR3 sequence: CASSLRQGYNEQFF. CDR3 DNA: TGTGCCAGCAGTTTGAGACAGGGCTACAATGAGCAGTTCTTC.